The 16 T cell receptor beta chains reported below all come from one sample, sequenced in a study of cytomegalovirus exposure and HLA in healthy donors. Primers: 60 Vbeta forward and 13 Jbeta reverse. Profiled with immunoSEQ multiplex PCR; TCRdb holds only in-frame clones, not every one. The sample has 150,000 to 200,000 clones, roughly 75% seen once; the top ten hold approximately 2.3%. The specimen sequenced was PBMCs. The receptors come from a female donor in good health and CMV-seronegative.

The V and J genes are TRBV10-3 and TRBJ1-1; weak D call: TRBD1 (6 bases). The V gene's germline CDR1 is ENHRY and CDR2 SYGVKD. Trimming took 11 bases from V and 2 from J, leaving 15 bases between them. The CDR3 length is 13 residues. The CDR3 region has the DNA TGTGCCCACAGGGAGGGGGTAAACACTGAAGCTTTCTTT. Residues: CAHREGVNTEAFF.

CDR3 coding DNA: TGTGCCAGCAGCCTCCAGGGGTTAGAGCAGTACTTC. It codes for CASSLQGLEQYF. The genes are TRBV6-6 and TRBJ2-7, with TRBD1 as a possible D gene (6 bases). V was cut by 6 bases and J by 7 bases, with 13 bases left in between. The CDR3 sequence is 12 residues long. Per the germline V gene, CDR1 is MNHNY and CDR2 is SVGAGI (reference sequence).

J is TRBJ2-3 and V is TRBV30; TRBD1 agrees at 12 bases. The germline gives CDR1 GTSNPN, CDR2 SVGIG (reference sequence). The V and J ends lost 2 bases and 5 bases, in that order; junction bases with no gene match: 2. The CDR3 consists of 14 residues. CDR3 DNA: TGTGCCTGGAGTTGGGACAGGGGGCGAGATACGCAGTATTTT. This codes for CAWSWDRGRDTQYF.

The chain employs TRBV5-1 and TRBJ1-2; 11 bases fit TRBD1. Germline CDR1 SGHRS, CDR2 YFSETQ. V lost 5 bases, J lost 8 bases, and 8 bases stayed unmatched. The CDR3 sequence is 14 residues long. The CDR3 loop reads CASRRPGQGVGYTF. In DNA, the CDR3 is TGCGCCAGCAGGCGCCCGGGACAGGGGGTAGGCTACACCTTC.

The chain carries TRBV18 and TRBJ2-7; tentatively, D is TRBD2 (6 bases). Trimming took 6 bases from V and 3 from J, leaving 18 bases between them. The CDR3 consists of 15 residues. CDR1 is KGHSH, CDR2 LQKENI, per germline. The DNA for the CDR3 is TGTGCCAGCTCGACCGGGACTCCCCCCGTCTACGAGCAGTACTTC. Protein sequence: CASSTGTPPVYEQYF.

Worth noting for this clone: Germline is not matched at one junction end, which may reflect a read error. The chain uses TRBV6-5 and TRBJ2-2; D is perhaps TRBD2 (6 bases). CDR3 length equals 11 residues. Per the germline V gene, CDR1 is MNHEY and CDR2 is SVGAGI. DNA for the CDR3: TGTGCCAGCAGTTACACCGGGGGGCTGTTTTTT. Its protein is CASSYTGGLFF.

V and J are TRBV9 and TRBJ2-1, with a weak D call TRBD1 (6 bases). The CDR3 sequence is 14 residues long. Looked up from germline, CDR1 is SGDLS and CDR2 is YYNGEE. The V end was cut by 0 bases, the J end by 13 bases, with 17 bases between. The CDR3 DNA is TGTGCCAGCAGCGTAGAGATGGACAGTCGACCCCAGTTCTTC. Translating gives CASSVEMDSRPQFF.

This clone was recorded a few times. The chain combines TRBV9 with TRBJ1-1, with D unclear. Trimming cost V 4 bases and J 0 bases, with 7 bases left between them. Germline V gene sequence: CDR1 SGDLS, CDR2 YYNGEE. The CDR3 is 13 amino acids. The CDR3 DNA sequence: TGTGCCAGCAGCTCAAGCTTGAACACTGAAGCTTTCTTT. Protein product: CASSSSLNTEAFF. The variable domain in full, completed from reference TRBV9 and TRBJ1-1, reads DSGVTQTPKHLITATGQRVTLRCSPRSGDLSVYWYQQSLDQGLQFLIQYYNGEERAKGNILERFSAQQFPDLHSELNLSSLELGDSALYFCASSSSLNTEAFFGQGTRLTVV.

V usage is TRBV11-2 and J usage is TRBJ1-5, with TRBD1 matching over 8 bases. Per the germline V gene, CDR1 is SGHAT and CDR2 is FQNNGV. V lost 1 base to trimming and J lost 1 base; unmatched junction nucleotides: 0. The CDR3 runs 15 residues. The CDR3 loop reads CASSLGQGSNQPQHF. In DNA form, the CDR3 reads TGTGCCAGCAGCTTAGGACAGGGGAGCAATCAGCCCCAGCATTTT.

The chain has TRBV5-1 and TRBJ2-3; 8 nucleotides match TRBD1. Trimming took 9 bases from V and 1 from J; bases not matched to a gene: 4. There are 13 residues in the CDR3. CDR1 SGHRS and CDR2 YFSETQ come from the germline V gene. CDR3: CATGGQGTDTQYF. The CDR3 DNA reads as TGCGCCACCGGGGGACAGGGCACAGATACGCAGTATTTT. Combining the CDR3 with reference TRBV5-1 and TRBJ2-3 gives the whole variable domain KAGVTQTPRYLIKTRGQQVTLSCSPISGHRSVSWYQQTPGQGLQFLFEYFSETQRNKGNFPGRFSGRQFSNSRSEMNVSTLELGDSALYLCATGGQGTDTQYFGPGTRLTVL.

The chain has TRBV4-3 and TRBJ1-1, with 7 positions matching TRBD1. With 0 bases clipped from V and 4 bases from J, the junction kept 5 bases outside the gene matches. CDR3 length: 15 amino acids. Germline V lookup: CDR1 LGHNA, CDR2 YSLEER. CDR3 amino acids: CASSQETRGTTEAFF. The CDR3 coding sequence is TGCGCCAGCAGCCAAGAAACCAGGGGGACCACTGAAGCTTTCTTT.

The chain couples TRBV4-3 to TRBJ1-5; D gene ambiguous. The germline gives CDR1 LGHNA, CDR2 YSLEER. Trimming cost V 0 bases and J 0 bases, with 9 bases left between them. The CDR3 loop spans 16 amino acids. CDR3 loop: CASSQDAGYSNQPQHF. The CDR3 DNA sequence: TGCGCCAGCAGCCAAGATGCAGGATATAGCAATCAGCCCCAGCATTTT.

This clone was seen a handful of times. The chain recombines TRBV19 with TRBJ1-5; 7 bases map to TRBD1. Germline V gene sequence: CDR1 LNHDA, CDR2 SQIVND (reference sequence). Losses at the gene ends were 6 bases for V and 7 bases for J; bases not matched to a gene: 12. The CDR3 totals 15 residues. The CDR3 DNA follows: TGTGCCAGTAGCATCGGACAGGCTAGGGAGCAGCCCCAGCATTTT. Its protein product is CASSIGQAREQPQHF.

This clone was recorded once. V gene TRBV2 combines with J gene TRBJ1-5; no clear D gene. CDR3 length: 14 residues. Between the trimmed V and J ends, which lost 6 bases and 6 bases, there was a span of 15 bases. CDR1 is SNHLY and CDR2 is FYNNEI in the germline V gene. In DNA, the CDR3 is TGTGCCAGCAGCCCCCGAACAATCAGTCAGCCCCAGCATTTT. Its protein product is CASSPRTISQPQHF.

This chain connects TRBV6-5 to TRBJ1-1; 7 bases are a match to TRBD1. In germline, CDR1 is MNHEY, CDR2 SVGAGI. This CDR3 comprises 14 residues. V was pared by 6 bases and J by 1 base, with 5 bases of the junction left unmatched. CDR3 nucleotides: TGTGCCAGCAGACCCCGGACAGGGAACACTGAAGCTTTCTTT. Protein: CASRPRTGNTEAFF.

The chain combines TRBV2 with TRBJ1-4, with a tentative D call TRBD1 (5 bases). The CDR3 spans 15 residues. Deletions cut 4 bases from V and 8 bases from J, with 17 bases between. CDR1 and CDR2 from the germline V gene are SNHLY and FYNNEI. The CDR3: CASSAGGALWEKLFF. The CDR3 DNA is TGTGCCAGCAGTGCCGGCGGGGCCCTTTGGGAAAAACTGTTTTTT.